This TCR beta chain was obtained from a study of T cell responses to AZD1222 COVID-19 vaccine. The germline CDR1 and CDR2 sequences are MRHNA and SNTAGT. CDR3 length equals 16 residues. V was pared by 6 bases and J by 0 bases, with 7 bases of the junction left unmatched. The method was immunoSEQ multiplex PCR; TCRdb's version includes in-frame clones alone and lacks a portion of them. The table lists around 140,000 clones, more than 90% of them singletons. The chain is built from TRBV6-4 and TRBJ2-7; 11 bases line up with TRBD2. Sequencing used peripheral blood, obtained on day 0 of AZD1222 vaccination. This TCR was sampled from an adult in good health. In DNA form, the CDR3 reads TGTGCCAGCAGGGACCGACTAGCGGGGCCCTCCTACGAGCAGTACTTC. Residues: CASRDRLAGPSYEQYF.